This note documents a single T cell receptor beta chain sequence. Its antigen is currently unknown. This entry is derived from a study of response to subunit inactivated influenza vaccine. Broader study findings: Authors suggested few new T cells are recruited by each seasonal influenza vaccination.

Each CDR3 protein gets one entry after TCRdb re-called the RT-PCR reads with MiXCR. This sample carries around 650,000 distinct CDR3 sequences, about 15% of them seen once, and the ten largest clones take about 9.9%. V lost 4 bases to trimming and J lost 7 bases; unmatched junction nucleotides: 5. CDR1 SQVTM and CDR2 ANQGSEA come from the germline V gene. The CDR3 contains 13 residues. The chain joins TRBV29-1 to TRBJ1-5, with 9 nucleotides matching TRBD1. The sequence was obtained from a middle-aged man who received an inactivated influenza vaccine. The source was PBMCs from blood, collected about 12 days after vaccination. In nucleotides, the CDR3 is TGCAGCGTTGCTCCGGGACAGGGCCAGCCCCAGCATTTT. This sequence encodes CSVAPGQGQPQHF. Combining the CDR3 with reference TRBV29-1 and TRBJ1-5 gives the whole variable domain SAVISQKPSRDICQRGTSLTIQCQVDSQVTMMFWYRQQPGQSLTLIATANQGSEATYESGFVIDKFPISRPNLTFSTLTVSNMSPEDSSIYLCSVAPGQGQPQHFGDGTRLSIL.